This TCR beta chain was obtained from a study of blood T cell repertoires in COVID-19. As for the study in general: The origin of the acute and convalescent COVID-19 samples was the United States, Italy and Spain. Nucleic acid was either cDNA or gDNA, and it came from T cells, B-cell-depleted T cells, or PBMCs.

Per the original methods: Counts of nucleated cells, estimated from reference gene primer amplification, were obtained. Data came from immunoSEQ multiplex PCR; TCRdb stores just in-frame clones and leaves some out. The DNA gave D and trimming, while V, J and clone size come from that table. The data show 60,000 to 80,000 clones, 92% seen once. The V gene's germline CDR1 is SEHNR and CDR2 FQNEAQ (reference sequence). There are 16 residues in the CDR3. Trimming cost V 2 bases and J 5 bases, with 18 bases left between them. Sequenced material: peripheral blood. This sequence originates from a human donor in a cohort sampled during active COVID-19. This chain joins TRBV7-9 and TRBJ1-1, with a weak D call TRBD1 (6 bases). CDR3 DNA: TGTGCCAGCAGCTTATCACAGGGTGGGGCAGGGACTGAAGCTTTCTTT. Its protein is CASSLSQGGAGTEAFF.